This TCR beta chain was captured by sequencing in a study of cytomegalovirus exposure and HLA in healthy donors. Study-level points and caveats: The study listed 150 to 200 cytomegalovirus-associated TCR beta chains. Data from an earlier analysis indicated that most TCR beta V segments were productive either about 90% or about 30% of the time. Confirmation in vitro established that three CMV-associated chains were specific for CMV antigens.

These donors, healthy bone marrow donors, were studied. PCR employed 60 Vbeta and 13 Jbeta primers. Clones were sequenced by immunoSEQ multiplex PCR, and TCRdb holds only the in-frame ones, with some missing. The sample gives approximately 190,000 clones, roughly 80% of which show up once; around 0.75% is in the top ten. To note about this clone: The target antigen is unknown.

Sequenced: PBMCs. The sequence derives from a woman under 30 in good health and CMV-seronegative.

The CDR3 protein is CASSFPGYTGELFF. CDR3 coding DNA: TGTGCCAGCAGCTTTCCAGGGTATACCGGGGAGCTGTTTTTT. The rearrangement links TRBV5-6 to TRBJ2-2; tentative D call: TRBD1 (5 bases). The CDR3 is 14 residues long. V lost 2 bases and J 5 bases, leaving 10 bases between the germline ends. Germline CDR1 reads SGHDT; CDR2 reads YYEEEE.